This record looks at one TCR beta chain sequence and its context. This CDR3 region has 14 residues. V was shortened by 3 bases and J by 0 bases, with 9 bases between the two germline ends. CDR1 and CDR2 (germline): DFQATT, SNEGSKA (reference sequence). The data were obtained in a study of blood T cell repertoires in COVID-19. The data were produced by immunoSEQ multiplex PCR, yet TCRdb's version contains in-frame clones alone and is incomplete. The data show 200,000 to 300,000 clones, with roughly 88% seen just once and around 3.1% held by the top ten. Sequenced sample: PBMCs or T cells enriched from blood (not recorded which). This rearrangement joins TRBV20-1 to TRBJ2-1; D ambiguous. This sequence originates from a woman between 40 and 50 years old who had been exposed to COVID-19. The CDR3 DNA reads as TGCAGTGCTAGTATCCGTTACTCCTACAATGAGCAGTTCTTC. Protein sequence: CSASIRYSYNEQFF.